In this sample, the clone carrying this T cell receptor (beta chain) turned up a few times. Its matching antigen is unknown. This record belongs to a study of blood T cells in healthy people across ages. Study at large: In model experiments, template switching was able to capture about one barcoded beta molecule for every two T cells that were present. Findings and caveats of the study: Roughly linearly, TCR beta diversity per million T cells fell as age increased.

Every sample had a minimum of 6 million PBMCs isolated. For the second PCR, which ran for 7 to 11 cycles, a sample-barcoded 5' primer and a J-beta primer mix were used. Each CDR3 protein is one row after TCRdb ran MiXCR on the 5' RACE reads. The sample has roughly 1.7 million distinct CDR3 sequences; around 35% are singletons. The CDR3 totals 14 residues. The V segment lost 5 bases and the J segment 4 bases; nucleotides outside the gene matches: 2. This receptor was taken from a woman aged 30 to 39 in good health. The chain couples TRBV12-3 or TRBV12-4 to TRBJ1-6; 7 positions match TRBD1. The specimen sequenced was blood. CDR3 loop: CASSTGQYNSPLHF. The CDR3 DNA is TGTGCCAGCAGTACGGGACAGTATAATTCACCCCTCCACTTT.